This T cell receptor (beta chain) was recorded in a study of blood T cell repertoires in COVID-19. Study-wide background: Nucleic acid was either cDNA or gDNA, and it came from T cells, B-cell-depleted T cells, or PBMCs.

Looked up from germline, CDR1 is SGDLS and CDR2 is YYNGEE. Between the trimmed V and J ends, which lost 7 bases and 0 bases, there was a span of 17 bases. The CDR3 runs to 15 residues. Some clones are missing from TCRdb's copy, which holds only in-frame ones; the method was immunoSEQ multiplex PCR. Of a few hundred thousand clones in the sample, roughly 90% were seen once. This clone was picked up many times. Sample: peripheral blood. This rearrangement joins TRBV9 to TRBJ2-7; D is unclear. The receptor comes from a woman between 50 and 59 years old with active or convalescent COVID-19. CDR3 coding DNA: TGTGCCAGCCCCCTTGAGTCTCGTTTCTCCTACGAGCAGTACTTC. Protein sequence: CASPLESRFSYEQYF.